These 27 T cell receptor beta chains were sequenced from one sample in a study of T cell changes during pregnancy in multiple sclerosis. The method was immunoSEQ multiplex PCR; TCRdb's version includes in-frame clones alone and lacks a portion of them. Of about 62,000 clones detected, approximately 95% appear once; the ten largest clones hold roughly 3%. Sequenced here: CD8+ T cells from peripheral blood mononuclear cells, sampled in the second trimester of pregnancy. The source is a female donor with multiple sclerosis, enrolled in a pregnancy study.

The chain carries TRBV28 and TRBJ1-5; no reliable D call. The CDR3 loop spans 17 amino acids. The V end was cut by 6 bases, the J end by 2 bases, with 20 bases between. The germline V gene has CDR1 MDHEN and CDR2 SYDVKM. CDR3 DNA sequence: TGTGCCAGCAGGACCCCAGATGGCGGGGTACGCAATCAGCCCCAGCATTTT. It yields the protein CASRTPDGGVRNQPQHF.

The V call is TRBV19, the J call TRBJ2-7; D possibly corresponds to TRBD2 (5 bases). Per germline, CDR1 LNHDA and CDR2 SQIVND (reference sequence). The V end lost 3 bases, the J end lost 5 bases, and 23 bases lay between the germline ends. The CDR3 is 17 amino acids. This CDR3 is CASSIGPGKVRSHEQYF. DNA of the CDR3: TGTGCCAGTAGTATCGGTCCGGGAAAGGTAAGGTCCCACGAGCAGTACTTC.

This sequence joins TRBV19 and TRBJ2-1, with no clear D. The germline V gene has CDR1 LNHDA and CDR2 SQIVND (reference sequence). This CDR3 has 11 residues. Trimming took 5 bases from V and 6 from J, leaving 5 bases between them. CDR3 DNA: TGTGCCAGTAGTTTCGGCAATGAGCAGTTCTTC. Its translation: CASSFGNEQFF.

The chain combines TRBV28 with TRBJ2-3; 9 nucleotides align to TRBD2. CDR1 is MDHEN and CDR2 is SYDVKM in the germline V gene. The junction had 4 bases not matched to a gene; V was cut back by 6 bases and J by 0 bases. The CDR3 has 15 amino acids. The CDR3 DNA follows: TGTGCCAGCAGGCTACTAGCGGGTAGCACAGATACGCAGTATTTT. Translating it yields CASRLLAGSTDTQYF.

CDR3 loop: CASSLSYEQYF. In DNA form, the CDR3 reads TGTGCCAGCAGCTTGAGCTACGAGCAGTACTTC. This chain connects TRBV7-9 to TRBJ2-7, with D unclear. Per germline, CDR1 SEHNR and CDR2 FQNEAQ (reference sequence). There are 11 residues in the CDR3. V lost 3 bases, J lost 3 bases, and 3 bases lay in between. Full variable domain (rest looked up from reference TRBV7-9 and TRBJ2-7): DTGVSQNPRHKITKRGQNVTFRCDPISEHNRLYWYRQTLGQGPEFLTYFQNEAQLEKSRLLSDRFSAERPKGSFSTLEIQRTEQGDSAMYLCASSLSYEQYFGPGTRLTVT.

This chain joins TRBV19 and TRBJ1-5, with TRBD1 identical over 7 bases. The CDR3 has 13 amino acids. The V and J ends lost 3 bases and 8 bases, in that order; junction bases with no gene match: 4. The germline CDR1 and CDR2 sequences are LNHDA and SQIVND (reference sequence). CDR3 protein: CASSIAQGEPQHF. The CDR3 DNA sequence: TGTGCCAGTAGTATCGCCCAGGGGGAGCCCCAGCATTTT.

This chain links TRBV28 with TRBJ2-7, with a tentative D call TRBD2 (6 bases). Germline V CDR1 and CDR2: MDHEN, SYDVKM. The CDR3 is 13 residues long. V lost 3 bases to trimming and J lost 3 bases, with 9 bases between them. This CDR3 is CASSFGGNYEQYF. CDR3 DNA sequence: TGTGCCAGCAGTTTTGGCGGGAACTACGAGCAGTACTTC.

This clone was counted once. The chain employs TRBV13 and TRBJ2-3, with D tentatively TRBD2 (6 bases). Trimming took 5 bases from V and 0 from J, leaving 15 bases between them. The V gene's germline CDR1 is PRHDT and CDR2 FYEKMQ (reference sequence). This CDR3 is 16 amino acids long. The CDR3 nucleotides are TGTGCCAGCAGCCCCCGGGTAGCGGAGAGCACAGATACGCAGTATTTT. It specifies CASSPRVAESTDTQYF.

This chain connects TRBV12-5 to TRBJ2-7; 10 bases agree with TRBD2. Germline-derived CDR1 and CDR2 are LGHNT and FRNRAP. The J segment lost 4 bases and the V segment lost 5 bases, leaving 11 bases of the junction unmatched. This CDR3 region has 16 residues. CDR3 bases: TGTGCTAGTGGTGGCGGGAGCGGGAGGGAGGGGTACGAGCAGTACTTC. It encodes CASGGGSGREGYEQYF. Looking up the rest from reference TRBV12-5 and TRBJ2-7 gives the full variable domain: DARVTQTPRHKVTEMGQEVTMRCQPILGHNTVFWYRQTMMQGLELLAYFRNRAPLDDSGMPKDRFSAEMPDATLATLKIQPSEPRDSAVYFCASGGGSGREGYEQYFGPGTRLTVT.

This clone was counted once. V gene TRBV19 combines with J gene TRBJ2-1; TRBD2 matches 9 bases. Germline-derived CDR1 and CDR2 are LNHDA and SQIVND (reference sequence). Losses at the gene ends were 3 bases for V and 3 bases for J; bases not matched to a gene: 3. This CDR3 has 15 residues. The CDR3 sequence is CASSIGAGGYNEQFF. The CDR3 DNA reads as TGTGCCAGTAGTATTGGAGCGGGAGGCTACAATGAGCAGTTCTTC.

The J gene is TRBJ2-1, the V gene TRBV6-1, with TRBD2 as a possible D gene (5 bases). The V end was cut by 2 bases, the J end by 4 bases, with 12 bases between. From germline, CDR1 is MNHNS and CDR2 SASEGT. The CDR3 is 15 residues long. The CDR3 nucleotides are TGTGCCAGCAGTGAATCGTCTAGCCCTTACAATGAGCAGTTCTTC. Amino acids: CASSESSSPYNEQFF.

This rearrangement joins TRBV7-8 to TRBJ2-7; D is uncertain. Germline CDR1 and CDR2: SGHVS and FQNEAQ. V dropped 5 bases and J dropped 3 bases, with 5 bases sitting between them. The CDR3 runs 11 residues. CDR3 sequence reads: CASSPGYEQYF. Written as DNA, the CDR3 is TGTGCCAGCAGCCCAGGCTACGAGCAGTACTTC. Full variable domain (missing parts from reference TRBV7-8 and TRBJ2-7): GAGVSQSPRYKVAKRGQDVALRCDPISGHVSLFWYQQALGQGPEFLTYFQNEAQLDKSGLPSDRFFAERPEGSVSTLKIQRTQQEDSAVYLCASSPGYEQYFGPGTRLTVT.

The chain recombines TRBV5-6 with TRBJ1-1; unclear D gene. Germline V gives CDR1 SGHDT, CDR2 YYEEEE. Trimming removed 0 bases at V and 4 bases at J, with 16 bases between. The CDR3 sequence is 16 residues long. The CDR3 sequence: CASSLGPPGRGTEAFF. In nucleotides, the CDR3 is TGTGCCAGCAGCTTGGGCCCCCCGGGTCGAGGCACTGAAGCTTTCTTT.

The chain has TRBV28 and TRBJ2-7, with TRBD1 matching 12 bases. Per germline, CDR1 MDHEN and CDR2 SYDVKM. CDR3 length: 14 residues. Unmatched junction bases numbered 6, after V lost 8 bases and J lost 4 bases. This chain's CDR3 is CASFPGQGAYEQYF. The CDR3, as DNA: TGTGCCAGCTTCCCGGGACAGGGGGCATACGAGCAGTACTTC.

The CDR3 is CASSVGTETNEKLFF. CDR3 nucleotide sequence: TGTGCCAGCAGCGTAGGGACAGAGACTAATGAAAAACTGTTTTTT. The V and J genes are TRBV9 and TRBJ1-4; possible D gene TRBD1, 6 bases. The CDR3 is made up of 15 amino acids. Trimming pared 0 bases from V and 2 bases from J, leaving 8 bases between. From germline, CDR1 is SGDLS and CDR2 YYNGEE.

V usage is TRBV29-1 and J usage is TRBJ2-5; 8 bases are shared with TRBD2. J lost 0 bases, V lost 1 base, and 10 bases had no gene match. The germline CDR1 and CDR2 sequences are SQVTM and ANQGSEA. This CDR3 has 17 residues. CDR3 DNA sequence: TGCAGCGTTGAAGCGTATGCGGGAGGTCCCAACCAAGAGACCCAGTACTTC. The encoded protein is CSVEAYAGGPNQETQYF.

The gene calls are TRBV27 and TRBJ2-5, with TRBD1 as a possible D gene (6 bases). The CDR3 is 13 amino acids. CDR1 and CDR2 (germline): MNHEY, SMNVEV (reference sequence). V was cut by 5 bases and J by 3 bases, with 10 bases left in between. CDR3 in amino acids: CASSNNREETQYF. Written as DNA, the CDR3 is TGTGCCAGCAGTAACAACAGGGAAGAGACCCAGTACTTC.

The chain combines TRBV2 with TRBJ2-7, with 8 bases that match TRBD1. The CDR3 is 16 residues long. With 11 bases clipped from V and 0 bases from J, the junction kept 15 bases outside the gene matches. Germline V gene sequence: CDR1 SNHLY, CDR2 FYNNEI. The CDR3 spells CAQDGGDRKSSYEQYF. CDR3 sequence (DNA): TGTGCCCAAGACGGAGGGGACAGGAAGAGCTCCTACGAGCAGTACTTC.

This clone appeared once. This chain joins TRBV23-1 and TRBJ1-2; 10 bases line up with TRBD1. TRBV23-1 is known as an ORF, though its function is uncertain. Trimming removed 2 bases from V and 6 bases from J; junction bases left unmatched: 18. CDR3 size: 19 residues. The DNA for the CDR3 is TGCGCCAGCAGTCAAATTCGACAGGGGGCGGGCTTCGTTAGGAATGGCTACACCTTC. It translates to CASSQIRQGAGFVRNGYTF.

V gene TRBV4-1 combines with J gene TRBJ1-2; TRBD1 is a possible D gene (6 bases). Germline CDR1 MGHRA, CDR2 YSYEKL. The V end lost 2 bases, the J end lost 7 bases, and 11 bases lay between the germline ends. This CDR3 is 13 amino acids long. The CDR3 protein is CASSQITGTGYTF. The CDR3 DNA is TGCGCCAGCAGCCAAATAACAGGGACTGGCTACACCTTC.

CDR3 sequence reads: CASSPAGEPQPQHF. The CDR3 coding sequence is TGTGCCAGCAGTCCCGCAGGCGAGCCCCAGCCCCAGCATTTT. This chain uses TRBV7-9 with TRBJ1-5; D is unresolved. Trimming removed 6 bases from V and 7 bases from J, with 16 bases in between. Germline CDR1 is SEHNR and CDR2 is FQNEAQ (reference sequence). The CDR3 extends over 14 amino acids.

CDR3 residues: CASSYRTGLAEAFF. In DNA, the CDR3 is TGTGCCAGCAGCTATAGGACAGGTCTGGCTGAAGCTTTCTTT. V gene TRBV27 combines with J gene TRBJ1-1, with 7 nucleotides matching TRBD1. The CDR3 length is 14 residues. Per the germline V gene, CDR1 is MNHEY and CDR2 is SMNVEV (reference sequence). The V segment lost 6 bases and the J segment 6 bases; nucleotides outside the gene matches: 10.

CDR3 DNA sequence: TGTGCCAGCAGTCCGAGCGTGGGGAACACTGAAGCTTTCTTT. Translating gives CASSPSVGNTEAFF. The chain has TRBV27 and TRBJ1-1; D ambiguous. Germline V CDR1 and CDR2: MNHEY, SMNVEV (reference sequence). Trimming removed 5 bases at V and 1 base at J, with 11 bases between. This CDR3 comprises 14 residues.

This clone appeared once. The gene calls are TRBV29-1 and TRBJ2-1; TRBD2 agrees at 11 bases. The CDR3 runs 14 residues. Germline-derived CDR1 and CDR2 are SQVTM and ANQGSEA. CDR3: CSTTSGVSYNEQFF. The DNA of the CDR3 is TGCAGTACGACTAGCGGGGTCTCCTACAATGAGCAGTTCTTC.

CDR3 DNA sequence: TGTGCCAGCAGCGATGGGACAGGGGGAAACACCGGGGAGCTGTTTTTT. This gives the protein CASSDGTGGNTGELFF. V and J are TRBV7-6 and TRBJ2-2; TRBD1 matches at 11 bases. Germline V gene sequence: CDR1 SGHVS, CDR2 FNYEAQ. The CDR3 consists of 16 residues. V was clipped by 5 bases and J by 2 bases; unmatched bases: 4. The full variable domain, rest sourced from reference TRBV7-6 and TRBJ2-2, is GAGVSQSPRYKVTKRGQDVALRCDPISGHVSLYWYRQALGQGPEFLTYFNYEAQQDKSGLPNDRFSAERPEGSISTLTIQRTEQRDSAMYRCASSDGTGGNTGELFFGEGSRLTVL.

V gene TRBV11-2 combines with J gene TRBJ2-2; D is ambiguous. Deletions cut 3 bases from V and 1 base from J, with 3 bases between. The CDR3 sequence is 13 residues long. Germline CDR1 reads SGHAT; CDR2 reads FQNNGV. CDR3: CASSFGNTGELFF. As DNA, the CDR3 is TGTGCCAGCAGCTTCGGGAACACCGGGGAGCTGTTTTTT.

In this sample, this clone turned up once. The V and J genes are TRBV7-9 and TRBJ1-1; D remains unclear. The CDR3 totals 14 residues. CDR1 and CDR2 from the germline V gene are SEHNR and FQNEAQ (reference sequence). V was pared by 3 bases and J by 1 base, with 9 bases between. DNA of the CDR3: TGTGCCAGCAGCTTCGTTGAGAGGAACACTGAAGCTTTCTTT. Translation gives CASSFVERNTEAFF.